The rows below give T cell receptor beta chains drawn from one sample of a study of beta chain features in type 1 diabetes. Measured with immunoSEQ multiplex PCR; TCRdb has only the in-frame clones, and not every one. Here the sample spans 200,000 to 300,000 clones, approximately 14% being singletons. The sequenced material came from naive CD4+ T cells from blood. The receptors come from a woman in her forties in good health. Both conserved end residues are part of each CDR3. The order of the fields is V gene, clone size, D gene, J gene, CDR3 protein, CDR3 DNA. The D gene is left open where the match is weak. Not every row has a clone size; where given, it reads once, few, many or a size class.

V: TRBV6-6; size: few; D: -; J: TRBJ2-3; CDR3: CASSPSTDTQYF; DNA: TGTGCCAGCAGCCCTAGCACAGATACGCAGTATTTT
V: TRBV7-2; size: few; D: TRBD1; J: TRBJ1-2; CDR3: CASSLGGGEGYTF; DNA: TGTGCCAGCAGCTTAGGAGGGGGCGAGGGCTACACCTTC
V: TRBV6-5; size: -; D: -; J: TRBJ1-1; CDR3: CASSYSWEPEAFF; DNA: TGTGCCAGCAGTTACTCATGGGAGCCTGAAGCTTTCTTT
V: TRBV10-3; size: -; D: -; J: TRBJ1-1; CDR3: CSIRNGIGGNTEAFF; DNA: TGCAGCATCAGAAACGGGATAGGGGGGAACACTGAAGCTTTCTTT
V: TRBV4-1; size: few; D: -; J: TRBJ2-3; CDR3: CASSQDWATQGAQYF; DNA: TGCGCCAGCAGCCAAGATTGGGCTACCCAAGGGGCGCAGTATTTT
V: TRBV18; size: -; D: TRBD1; J: TRBJ2-7; CDR3: CASSQRQGAAYEQYF; DNA: TGTGCCAGCTCACAACGACAGGGGGCGGCCTACGAGCAGTACTTC
V: TRBV18; size: -; D: -; J: TRBJ2-5; CDR3: CATRTLASNQETQYF; DNA: TGTGCCACCAGGACGCTAGCGAGCAACCAAGAGACCCAGTACTTC
V: TRBV5-6; size: -; D: -; J: TRBJ2-1; CDR3: CASSLPAGNEQFF; DNA: TGTGCCAGCAGCTTGCCGGCGGGGAATGAGCAGTTCTTC
V: TRBV5-6; size: -; D: -; J: TRBJ2-5; CDR3: CASSLLGRGAGETQYF; DNA: TGTGCCAGCAGCTTGCTAGGCAGGGGGGCCGGAGAGACCCAGTACTTC
V: TRBV11-2; size: few; D: -; J: TRBJ2-5; CDR3: CASSLVRETQYF; DNA: TGTGCCAGCAGCTTAGTTCGGGAGACCCAGTACTTC
V: TRBV5-1; size: few; D: -; J: TRBJ1-1; CDR3: CASSFEQTTEAFF; DNA: TGCGCCAGCAGCTTCGAACAGACCACTGAAGCTTTCTTT
V: TRBV18; size: -; D: TRBD2; J: TRBJ2-2; CDR3: CASSPFLAGNTGELFF; DNA: TGTGCCAGCTCACCTTTCCTAGCGGGGAACACCGGGGAGCTGTTTTTT
V: TRBV5-6; size: few; D: TRBD1; J: TRBJ2-4; CDR3: CASSLLGQGHIQYF; DNA: TGTGCCAGCAGCTTGTTGGGACAGGGGCACATTCAGTACTTC
V: TRBV7-2; size: -; D: -; J: TRBJ2-5; CDR3: CASSLGGGAQETQYF; DNA: TGTGCCAGCAGCTTAGGCGGGGGCGCCCAAGAGACCCAGTACTTC
V: TRBV6-5; size: -; D: TRBD1; J: TRBJ1-4; CDR3: CASRGGQGNEKLFF; DNA: TGTGCCAGCAGGGGAGGACAGGGGAATGAAAAACTGTTTTTT
V: TRBV5-1; size: -; D: -; J: TRBJ1-2; CDR3: CASSFGDRNYGYTF; DNA: TGCGCCAGCAGCTTCGGCGACAGGAACTATGGCTACACCTTC
V: TRBV7-2; size: many; D: -; J: TRBJ2-5; CDR3: CASSYSGETQYF; DNA: TGTGCCAGCAGCTACAGCGGAGAGACCCAGTACTTC
V: TRBV11-2; size: -; D: TRBD2; J: TRBJ2-5; CDR3: CASSPGGAETQYF; DNA: TGTGCCAGCAGCCCCGGGGGGGCCGAGACCCAGTACTTC
V: TRBV7-9; size: -; D: TRBD1; J: TRBJ1-1; CDR3: CATKTGEYTEAFF; DNA: TGTGCCACCAAGACAGGGGAATACACTGAAGCTTTCTTT
V: TRBV6-1; size: -; D: -; J: TRBJ2-3; CDR3: CASSGGLGMDTQYF; DNA: TGTGCCAGCAGTGGCGGGTTGGGCATGGATACGCAGTATTTT
V: TRBV7-2; size: -; D: TRBD1; J: TRBJ1-1; CDR3: CASSLRAGGFEAFF; DNA: TGTGCCAGCAGCTTACGGGCAGGGGGTTTTGAAGCTTTCTTT
V: TRBV7-9; size: -; D: TRBD2; J: TRBJ2-7; CDR3: CASSYAGGSSYEQYF; DNA: TGTGCCAGCAGTTACGCGGGGGGCTCCTCCTACGAGCAGTACTTC
V: TRBV7-6; size: -; D: -; J: TRBJ1-3; CDR3: CASSLAAGTSGNTIYF; DNA: TGTGCCAGCAGCTTAGCGGCGGGGACCTCTGGAAACACCATATATTTT
V: TRBV29-1; size: few; D: TRBD1; J: TRBJ2-7; CDR3: CSVIQKGQGPSYEQYF; DNA: TGCAGCGTTATACAAAAGGGACAGGGACCCTCCTACGAGCAGTACTTC
V: TRBV18; size: few; D: TRBD1; J: TRBJ1-4; CDR3: CASSPDRDEKLFF; DNA: TGTGCCAGCTCACCAGACAGGGACGAAAAACTGTTTTTT
V: TRBV10-3; size: -; D: -; J: TRBJ2-7; CDR3: CAISGGGGAPYEQYF; DNA: TGTGCCATCAGTGGCGGTGGGGGGGCCCCCTACGAGCAGTACTTC
V: TRBV5-4; size: -; D: TRBD2; J: TRBJ2-7; CDR3: CASSSGGGVSNPYEQYF; DNA: TGTGCCAGCAGCTCGGGCGGGGGGGTTTCGAATCCCTACGAGCAGTACTTC
V: TRBV10-3; size: few; D: TRBD1; J: TRBJ1-2; CDR3: CAISGQGTGFGGYTF; DNA: TGTGCCATCAGTGGCCAGGGGACAGGATTTGGAGGCTACACCTTC
V: TRBV28; size: few; D: TRBD1; J: TRBJ1-1; CDR3: CASSAGGLVGYTEAFF; DNA: TGTGCCAGCAGCGCAGGGGGCTTGGTCGGGTACACTGAAGCTTTCTTT
V: TRBV2; size: -; D: -; J: TRBJ2-1; CDR3: CASSEVGGIGEQFF; DNA: TGTGCCAGCAGTGAGGTCGGGGGAATCGGTGAGCAGTTCTTC
V: TRBV27; size: -; D: TRBD1; J: TRBJ2-7; CDR3: CASSAWTGGSSYEQYF; DNA: TGTGCCAGCAGTGCTTGGACAGGGGGATCCTCCTACGAGCAGTACTTC
V: TRBV7-2; size: -; D: TRBD1; J: TRBJ2-7; CDR3: CASSPQGARRDEQYF; DNA: TGTGCCAGCAGCCCACAGGGGGCGCGGCGAGACGAGCAGTACTTC
V: TRBV4-3; size: few; D: -; J: TRBJ2-3; CDR3: CASSQERDTSSTDTQYF; DNA: TGCGCCAGCAGCCAAGAGCGGGATACTTCTAGCACAGATACGCAGTATTTT
V: TRBV5-6; size: -; D: TRBD1; J: TRBJ1-5; CDR3: CASSLSLGQSHQPQHF; DNA: TGTGCCAGCAGCTTGTCCCTGGGACAGAGCCATCAGCCCCAGCATTTT
V: TRBV5-1; size: -; D: TRBD1; J: TRBJ1-5; CDR3: CASSPDRDQPQHF; DNA: TGCGCCAGCAGCCCGGACAGGGACCAGCCCCAGCATTTT
V: TRBV5-1; size: -; D: TRBD1; J: TRBJ2-7; CDR3: CASSLDRGGSEQYF; DNA: TGCGCCAGCAGCTTGGACAGGGGCGGTTCCGAGCAGTACTTC
V: TRBV6-1; size: -; D: TRBD2; J: TRBJ2-3; CDR3: CASSEYGGGGVTDTQYF; DNA: TGTGCCAGCAGTGAATACGGCGGCGGGGGGGTCACAGATACGCAGTATTTT
V: TRBV6-5; size: few; D: TRBD1; J: TRBJ2-3; CDR3: CASRSTGGSTDTQYF; DNA: TGTGCCAGCAGGTCGACAGGGGGAAGCACAGATACGCAGTATTTT
V: TRBV5-1; size: few; D: -; J: TRBJ2-3; CDR3: CASSLNVGGNTDTQYF; DNA: TGCGCCAGCAGCCTAAACGTCGGGGGAAACACAGATACGCAGTATTTT
V: TRBV6-6; size: few; D: -; J: TRBJ2-2; CDR3: CASSKTALLTGELFF; DNA: TGTGCCAGCAGCAAGACAGCGCTCCTCACCGGGGAGCTGTTTTTT
V: TRBV9; size: few; D: -; J: TRBJ2-7; CDR3: CASSPEVGYEQYF; DNA: TGTGCCAGCAGCCCCGAGGTCGGGTACGAGCAGTACTTC
V: TRBV11-1; size: -; D: -; J: TRBJ2-7; CDR3: CASSLRLGGEQYF; DNA: TGTGCCAGCAGCTTAAGGCTGGGGGGCGAGCAGTACTTC
V: TRBV5-1; size: few; D: TRBD1; J: TRBJ2-1; CDR3: CASSPADRVYNEQFF; DNA: TGCGCCAGCAGCCCTGCGGACAGGGTTTACAATGAGCAGTTCTTC
V: TRBV19; size: -; D: TRBD2; J: TRBJ2-1; CDR3: CASRNRGGYYNEQFF; DNA: TGTGCCAGCCGTAATCGGGGGGGGTACTACAATGAGCAGTTCTTC
V: TRBV6-5; size: -; D: -; J: TRBJ2-5; CDR3: CASRRASRETQYF; DNA: TGTGCCAGCAGGAGGGCCAGTAGGGAGACCCAGTACTTC
V: TRBV12-5; size: few; D: TRBD2; J: TRBJ2-3; CDR3: CASGPRWELAGGRRSTDTQYF; DNA: TGTGCTAGTGGTCCTCGTTGGGAACTAGCGGGGGGTCGACGTAGCACAGATACGCAGTATTTT
V: TRBV9; size: few; D: TRBD1; J: TRBJ1-2; CDR3: CASSVALDRSNYGYTF; DNA: TGTGCCAGCAGCGTAGCTCTGGACAGGTCTAACTATGGCTACACCTTC
V: TRBV9; size: -; D: TRBD1; J: TRBJ1-6; CDR3: CASSASGTGDSPLHF; DNA: TGTGCCAGCAGCGCCAGCGGGACAGGGGATTCACCCCTCCACTTT
V: TRBV19; size: -; D: TRBD1; J: TRBJ1-2; CDR3: CASSKGQGIDGYTF; DNA: TGTGCCAGTAGCAAGGGACAGGGGATTGATGGCTACACCTTC
V: TRBV25-1; size: -; D: -; J: TRBJ2-2; CDR3: CASSEIRAGELFF; DNA: TGTGCCAGCAGTGAGATCCGGGCCGGGGAGCTGTTTTTT
V: TRBV7-9; size: -; D: TRBD1; J: TRBJ2-7; CDR3: CASSPGQYEDEQYF; DNA: TGTGCCAGCAGCCCGGGACAGTACGAAGACGAGCAGTACTTC
V: TRBV15; size: -; D: -; J: TRBJ2-4; CDR3: CATSRGGVRGNIQYF; DNA: TGTGCCACCAGCAGAGGAGGGGTCAGGGGAAACATTCAGTACTTC
V: TRBV5-1; size: few; D: TRBD1; J: TRBJ2-2; CDR3: CASSLQGANTGELFF; DNA: TGCGCCAGCAGCTTGCAGGGGGCGAACACCGGGGAGCTGTTTTTT
V: TRBV25-1; size: many; D: -; J: TRBJ2-5; CDR3: CASSEATGPETQYF; DNA: TGTGCCAGCAGTGAAGCTACAGGCCCCGAGACCCAGTACTTC